This TCR beta chain was captured by sequencing in a study of vaccination effects on CD4 cells after COVID-19. Clones were sequenced by immunoSEQ multiplex PCR, and TCRdb holds only the in-frame ones, with some missing. The repertoire holds about 74,000 clones, with 77% as singletons. Culture proceeded for about ten days, and CD4+ T cells were then isolated. Vaccinated recipients, who were negative for nucleocapsid antibodies, had no history of SARS-CoV-2 infection. On this clone: Its antigen is undetermined.

Study results and caveats: Few convalescent patients and no early post-infection timepoints were included in the study.

V lost 3 bases and J 0 bases, leaving 17 bases between the germline ends. The CDR3 loop spans 17 amino acids. Germline-derived CDR1 and CDR2 are SGHDT and YYEEEE. The sequencing used CD4+ T cells from PBMCs cultured without peptide, collected before COVID-19 vaccination. The receptor comes from a human donor who received a COVID-19 vaccine. The rearrangement uses TRBV5-6 and TRBJ2-3; tentatively, D is TRBD2 (6 bases). CDR3 sequence reads: CASSYARGTPSTDTQYF. Here the CDR3 DNA reads TGTGCCAGCAGCTACGCTCGCGGGACCCCCAGCACAGATACGCAGTATTTT. The full variable domain, with the rest looked up from reference TRBV5-6 and TRBJ2-3, is DAGVTQSPTHLIKTRGQQVTLRCSPKSGHDTVSWYQQALGQGPQFIFQYYEEEERQRGNFPDRFSGHQFPNYSSELNVNALLLGDSALYLCASSYARGTPSTDTQYFGPGTRLTVL.